This T cell receptor (beta chain) was identified during a study of T cell responses to AZD1222 COVID-19 vaccine. Data came from immunoSEQ multiplex PCR; TCRdb stores just in-frame clones and leaves some out. The table includes about 67,000 clones, about 83% detected once. This clone was detected only a few times. Its antigen remains unidentified. There are 16 residues in the CDR3. The germline V gene encodes CDR1 SGHVS and CDR2 FQNEAQ. The V and J ends lost 1 base and 5 bases respectively, with 15 bases between them. Whole-study results and caveats: The donors showed a predominance of white British ancestry and of females, with possible underestimation of clonal diversity.

This TCR was recovered from an adult who received the AZD1222 COVID-19 vaccine. The source material was peripheral blood, sampled 28 days after the second AZD1222 dose. The rearrangement links TRBV7-8 to TRBJ1-5; a weak D match, TRBD1 (5 bases). The CDR3 sequence is CASSLVGGRPYQPQHF. The CDR3 DNA follows: TGTGCCAGCAGCTTAGTGGGGGGACGGCCATATCAGCCCCAGCATTTT. Full variable domain (outside the CDR3, taken from reference TRBV7-8 and TRBJ1-5): GAGVSQSPRYKVAKRGQDVALRCDPISGHVSLFWYQQALGQGPEFLTYFQNEAQLDKSGLPSDRFFAERPEGSVSTLKIQRTQQEDSAVYLCASSLVGGRPYQPQHFGDGTRLSIL.